The entry that follows covers one T cell receptor beta chain sequence. What antigen it recognizes has not been identified. No base-level quality is on record; no much larger clone is a single base apart. The entry originates in a study of blood T cell repertoires in COVID-19 (dated by TCRdb to 2018 to 2020). As for the study more broadly: Collaborator samples came from the United States, Italy and Spain and covered acute and convalescent phases of COVID-19. The repertoires were released in a freely available public database intended as a resource for research on the immune response to SARS-CoV-2. Where available, HLA class I and class II types were taken from metadata supplied by the sample provider and were not determined by assay-based typing. Samples were obtained from the ongoing ImmuneRACE study (first 160 participants) and from over 1,000 subjects provided by 6 global collaborators. The prospective study material was composed of cDNA or gDNA derived from T cells, B-cell-depleted T cells, or PBMCs. A de-identified subject ID, COVID-19 status, age in years and sex were almost always included in the sample metadata. Subjects who had been exposed to COVID-19, were actively infected with it, or had recovered from it provided the deeply sampled blood TCRbeta repertoires that made up the dataset.

TCRbeta CDR3 regions were amplified from genomic DNA using the immunoSEQ Assay, a bias-controlled multiplex PCR. The authors' analysis ran thus. Nucleated cell counts per sample were estimated from amplification of reference gene primers within the assay. To quantify the absolute abundance of each unique TCRbeta CDR3 rearrangement, sequence reads were collapsed and filtered. For each sample, productive Simpson clonality was calculated as the square root of Simpson's diversity index over productive rearrangements. The table was pulled from immuneACCESS by TCRdb, which kept in-frame rearrangements only. Such tables lose some clones; where checked, under half of the loss comes from unresolved V genes, and the rest has no known cause. The DNA was the basis for D and trimming; V, J and clone size are from that table. This sample lists tens of thousands of clones; 82% were detected once. The ten largest clones represent under 8.5% of the sample.

The CDR3 has 15 amino acids, counting the end cysteine and phenylalanine. Only CDR3 DNA is held: 45 bases, read in frame from base 1. V lost 4 bases and J lost 4 bases, and the count of bases not matched to a germline gene is 3. CDR1 and CDR2 were assigned from the germline V gene as KGHSH and LQKENI. Findings and caveats that apply to the study as a whole: The amount of clinical and demographic metadata varied by source and participant and was provided uncurated.

The collaborating institutions used their own protocols to collect whole blood in K2EDTA tubes. For TCRbeta analysis, collaborators shipped samples in one of three forms: frozen whole blood, isolated PBMCs, or DNA extracted from either of those sample types. The sequenced sample consisted of peripheral blood. Recombination connected TRBV18 to TRBJ1-3; 11 of the junction bases match TRBD1. This receptor was obtained from a woman of 80 years or more with acute or convalescent COVID-19. The DNA sequence is given as TGTGCCAGCTCACTGGACAGGGGGCGAGGAAACACCATATATTTT. Protein translation: CASSLDRGRGNTIYF.